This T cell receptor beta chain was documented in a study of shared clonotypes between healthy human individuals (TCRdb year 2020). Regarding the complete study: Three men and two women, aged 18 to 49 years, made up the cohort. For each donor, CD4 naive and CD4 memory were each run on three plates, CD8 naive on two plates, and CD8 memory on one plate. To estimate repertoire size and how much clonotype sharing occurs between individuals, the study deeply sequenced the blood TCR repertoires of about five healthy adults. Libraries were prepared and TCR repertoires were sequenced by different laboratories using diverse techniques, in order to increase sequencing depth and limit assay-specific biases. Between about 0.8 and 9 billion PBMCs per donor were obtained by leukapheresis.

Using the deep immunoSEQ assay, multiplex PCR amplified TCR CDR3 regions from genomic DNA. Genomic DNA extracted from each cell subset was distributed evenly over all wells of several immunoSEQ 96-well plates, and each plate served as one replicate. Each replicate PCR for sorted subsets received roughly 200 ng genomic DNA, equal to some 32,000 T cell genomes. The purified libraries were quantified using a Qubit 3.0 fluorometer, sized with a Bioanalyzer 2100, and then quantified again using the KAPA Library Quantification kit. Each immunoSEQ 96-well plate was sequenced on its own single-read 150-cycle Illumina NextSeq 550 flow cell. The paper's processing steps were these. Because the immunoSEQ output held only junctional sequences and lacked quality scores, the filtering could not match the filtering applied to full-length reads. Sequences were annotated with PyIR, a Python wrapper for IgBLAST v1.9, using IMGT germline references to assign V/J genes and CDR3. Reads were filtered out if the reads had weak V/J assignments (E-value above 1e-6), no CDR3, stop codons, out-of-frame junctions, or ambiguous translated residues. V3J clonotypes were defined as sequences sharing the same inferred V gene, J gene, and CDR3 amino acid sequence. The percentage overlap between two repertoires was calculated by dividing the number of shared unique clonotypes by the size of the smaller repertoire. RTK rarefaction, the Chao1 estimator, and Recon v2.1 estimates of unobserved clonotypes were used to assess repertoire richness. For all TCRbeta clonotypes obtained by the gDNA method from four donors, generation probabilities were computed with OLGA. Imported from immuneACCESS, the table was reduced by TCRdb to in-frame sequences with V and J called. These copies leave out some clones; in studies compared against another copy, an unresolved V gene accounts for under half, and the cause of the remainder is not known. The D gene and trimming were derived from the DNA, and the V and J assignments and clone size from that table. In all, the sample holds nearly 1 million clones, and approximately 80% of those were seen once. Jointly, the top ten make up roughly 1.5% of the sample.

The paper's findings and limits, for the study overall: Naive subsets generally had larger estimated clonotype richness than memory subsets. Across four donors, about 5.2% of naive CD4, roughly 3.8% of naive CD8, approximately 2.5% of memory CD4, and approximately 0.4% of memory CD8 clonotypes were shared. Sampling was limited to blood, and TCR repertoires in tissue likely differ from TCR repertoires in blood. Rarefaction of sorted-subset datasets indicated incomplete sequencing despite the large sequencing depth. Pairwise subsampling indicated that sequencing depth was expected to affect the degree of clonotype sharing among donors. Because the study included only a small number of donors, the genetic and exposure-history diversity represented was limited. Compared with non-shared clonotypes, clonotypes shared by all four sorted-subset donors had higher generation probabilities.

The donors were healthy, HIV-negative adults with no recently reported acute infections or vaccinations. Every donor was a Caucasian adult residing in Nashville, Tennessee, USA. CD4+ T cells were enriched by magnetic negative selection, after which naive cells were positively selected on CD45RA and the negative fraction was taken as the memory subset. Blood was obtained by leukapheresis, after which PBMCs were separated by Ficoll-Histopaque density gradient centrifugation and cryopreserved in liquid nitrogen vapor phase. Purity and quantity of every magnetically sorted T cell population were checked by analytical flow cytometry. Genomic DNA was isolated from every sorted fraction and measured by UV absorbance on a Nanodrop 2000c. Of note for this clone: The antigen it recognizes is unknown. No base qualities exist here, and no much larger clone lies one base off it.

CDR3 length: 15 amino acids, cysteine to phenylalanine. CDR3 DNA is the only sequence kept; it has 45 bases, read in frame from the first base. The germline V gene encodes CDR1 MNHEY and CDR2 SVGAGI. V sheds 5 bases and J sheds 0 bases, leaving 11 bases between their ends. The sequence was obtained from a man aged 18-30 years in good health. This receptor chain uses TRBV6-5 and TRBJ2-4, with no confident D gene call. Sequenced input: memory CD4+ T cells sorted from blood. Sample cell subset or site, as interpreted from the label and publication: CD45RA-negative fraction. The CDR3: CASSPENLAKNIQYF. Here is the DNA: TGTGCCAGCAGTCCCGAAAATTTAGCCAAAAACATTCAGTACTTC.